This passage covers 7 T cell receptor beta chains from one sample sequenced in a study of control samples from healthy donors and cancer patients. Profiling relied on immunoSEQ multiplex PCR, and the TCRdb table lists in-frame clones only, not all of them. The data contain about 150,000 clones, 80% to 95% of them singletons. The sequenced sample consisted of blood. These receptor sequences come from a man younger than 30 in good health.

This clone was detected only a few times. This chain uses TRBV13 with TRBJ1-1; D is ambiguous. CDR3 length: 15 residues. The germline V gene encodes CDR1 PRHDT and CDR2 FYEKMQ (reference sequence). The ends were cut back, 3 bases at V and 1 base at J, with 12 bases in the middle. CDR3 sequence: CASSFEGQPNTEAFF. The DNA of the CDR3 is TGTGCCAGCAGCTTCGAAGGGCAACCGAACACTGAAGCTTTCTTT.

This chain links TRBV11-2 with TRBJ2-7; 8 nucleotides line up with TRBD1. Per germline, CDR1 SGHAT and CDR2 FQNNGV. The CDR3 is made up of 17 amino acids. V was clipped by 4 bases and J by 0 bases; unmatched bases: 11. The DNA for the CDR3 is TGTGCCAGCAGCTACACTACAGGGGGTATGAGCTCCTACGAGCAGTACTTC. Protein: CASSYTTGGMSSYEQYF. Supplemented by reference TRBV11-2 and TRBJ2-7, the full variable domain reads EAGVAQSPRYKIIEKRQSVAFWCNPISGHATLYWYQQILGQGPKLLIQFQNNGVVDDSQLPKDRFSAERLKGVDSTLKIQPAKLEDSAVYLCASSYTTGGMSSYEQYFGPGTRLTVT.

The DNA of the CDR3 is TGTGCCAGCAGCCCGGACCTCCCTCTTAGCACAGATACGCAGTATTTT. Amino acids: CASSPDLPLSTDTQYF. The chain combines TRBV5-4 with TRBJ2-3; no clear D gene. The CDR3 covers 16 residues. Germline loops: CDR1 SGHNT, CDR2 YYREEE (reference sequence). Trimming cost V 4 bases and J 0 bases, with 15 bases left between them.

The chain uses TRBV2 and TRBJ2-3, with 13 nucleotides matching TRBD2. This CDR3 comprises 15 residues. The V segment lost 8 bases and the J segment 3 bases; nucleotides outside the gene matches: 5. Per germline, CDR1 SNHLY and CDR2 FYNNEI. CDR3 nucleotides: TGTGCCAGCCTGACTAGCGGGGGGAGTACAGATACGCAGTATTTT. Its protein product is CASLTSGGSTDTQYF.

This clone showed up just once. The chain combines TRBV5-8 with TRBJ2-7, with TRBD1 matching 9 bases. The CDR3 covers 15 residues. Trimming took 4 bases from V and 2 from J; bases not matched to a gene: 7. Germline V gene data show CDR1 as SGHTS and CDR2 as YDEGEE. As DNA, the CDR3 is TGTGCCAGCAGCGACCGGGACAGGGTCCCCTACGAGCAGTACTTC. As protein: CASSDRDRVPYEQYF.

The chain links TRBV7-9 to TRBJ2-7, with D perhaps matching TRBD2 (7 bases). The CDR3 totals 14 residues. Germline values: CDR1 SEHNR, CDR2 FQNEAQ (reference sequence). Trimming cost V 5 bases and J 8 bases, with 19 bases left between them. The CDR3 coding sequence is TGTGCCAGCAGCCCCCGCGAGGGGGGGATGAAGCAGTACTTC. Residues: CASSPREGGMKQYF.

This rearrangement joins TRBV10-2 to TRBJ1-2, with a tentative D call TRBD1 (6 bases). The CDR3 contains 14 residues. Germline CDR1 reads WSHSY; CDR2 reads SAAADI. Trimming cost V 6 bases and J 5 bases, with 16 bases left between them. This chain's CDR3 is CASSLEGVWYGYTF. The CDR3 DNA is TGCGCCAGCAGCCTCGAGGGGGTATGGTATGGCTACACCTTC.